This passage covers 18 T cell receptor beta chains from one sample sequenced in a study of shared clonotypes between healthy human individuals. CD45RO-negative, CCR7-positively selected cells formed the naive CD8 fraction, excluding terminally differentiated effector memory CD45RA+ cells. The method was immunoSEQ multiplex PCR; TCRdb's version includes in-frame clones alone and lacks a portion of them. The sample has around 1,900,000 clones, about 94% seen once. The sample consisted of naive CD8+ T cells from PBMCs. These TCRs come from a man younger than 35 in good health. Some clones in this sample may be carry-over from other donors' samples.

This chain joins TRBV7-3 and TRBJ1-1; a weak D match, TRBD1 (5 bases). The CDR3 covers 14 residues. Between the trimmed V and J ends, which lost 1 base and 4 bases, there was a span of 10 bases. Germline V gives CDR1 SGHTA, CDR2 FQGTGA. The CDR3, as DNA: TGTGCCAGCAGCTTAATTCGGGGGGTCACTGAAGCTTTCTTT. Translating it yields CASSLIRGVTEAFF.

This rearrangement joins TRBV29-1 to TRBJ2-1; TRBD2 matches 9 bases. Looked up from germline, CDR1 is SQVTM and CDR2 is ANQGSEA. The ends lost 4 bases at V and 8 bases at J; junction bases unmatched: 12. CDR3 length equals 15 residues. The CDR3: CSVVRVAGVRDEQFF. DNA for the CDR3: TGCAGCGTTGTTAGGGTAGCGGGAGTTCGGGATGAGCAGTTCTTC.

The V and J genes are TRBV9 and TRBJ1-2; TRBD1 is a possible D gene (5 bases). Per germline, CDR1 SGDLS and CDR2 YYNGEE. The V end was cut by 3 bases, the J end by 8 bases, with 17 bases between. This CDR3 comprises 14 residues. This CDR3 is CASSANTGTQGYTF. CDR3 sequence (DNA): TGTGCCAGCAGCGCAAATACCGGGACTCAGGGCTACACCTTC.

This clone showed up just a few times. Within the sample, other DNA sequences also encode this same CDR3. CDR3 protein: CSVGLSYNEQFF. The CDR3 nucleotides are TGCAGCGTTGGGCTCTCCTACAATGAGCAGTTCTTC. The V call is TRBV29-1, the J call TRBJ2-1; no clear D. V lost 4 bases, J lost 0 bases, and 4 bases lay in between. The CDR3 length is 12 residues. CDR1 SQVTM and CDR2 ANQGSEA come from the germline V gene.

The chain joins TRBV19 to TRBJ2-3; 9 bases line up with TRBD1. There are 16 residues in the CDR3. Germline values: CDR1 LNHDA, CDR2 SQIVND (reference sequence). After removal of 2 bases from V and 5 bases from J, the junction contained 8 bases not matched to a gene. CDR3 nucleotide sequence: TGTGCCAGTAGTATATGGGGGGACAGGGCTGGAGATACGCAGTATTTT. Its protein product is CASSIWGDRAGDTQYF.

The rearrangement links TRBV19 to TRBJ2-3; D may be TRBD2 (5 bases). The ends were cut back, 6 bases at V and 1 base at J, with 8 bases in the middle. This CDR3 comprises 13 residues. Per the germline V gene, CDR1 is LNHDA and CDR2 is SQIVND (reference sequence). CDR3 sequence (DNA): TGTGCCAGTAGGGTTAGCGGCACAGATACGCAGTATTTT. Amino acid sequence: CASRVSGTDTQYF. Combining the CDR3 with reference TRBV19 and TRBJ2-3 gives the whole variable domain DGGITQSPKYLFRKEGQNVTLSCEQNLNHDAMYWYRQDPGQGLRLIYYSQIVNDFQKGDIAEGYSVSREKKESFPLTVTSAQKNPTAFYLCASRVSGTDTQYFGPGTRLTVL.

The rearrangement links TRBV7-6 to TRBJ2-7, with TRBD2 as a possible D gene (5 bases). The germline V and J ends were trimmed by 1 base and 3 bases, with 13 bases remaining between them. CDR1 SGHVS and CDR2 FNYEAQ come from the germline V gene. This CDR3 is built from 15 residues. The CDR3: CASSLEPGEFYEQYF. CDR3 in DNA: TGTGCCAGCAGCTTAGAGCCCGGGGAGTTCTACGAGCAGTACTTC. Full variable domain (rest looked up from reference TRBV7-6 and TRBJ2-7): GAGVSQSPRYKVTKRGQDVALRCDPISGHVSLYWYRQALGQGPEFLTYFNYEAQQDKSGLPNDRFSAERPEGSISTLTIQRTEQRDSAMYRCASSLEPGEFYEQYFGPGTRLTVT.

The J gene is TRBJ1-1, the V gene TRBV29-1, with no clear D. Germline V gene lookup returns CDR1 SQVTM and CDR2 ANQGSEA. The CDR3 contains 8 residues. Here the CDR3 DNA reads TGCAGTTCAGGTGGAGCTTTCTTT. It encodes CSSGGAFF.

The V gene is TRBV6-4, the J gene TRBJ2-3; D remains unclear. Trimming stripped 0 bases from V and 2 bases from J, with 9 bases between. This CDR3 comprises 15 residues. CDR1 is MRHNA, CDR2 SNTAGT, per germline. The CDR3 DNA reads TGTGCCAGCAGTGACTCGATCGGCGACACAGATACGCAGTATTTT. It specifies CASSDSIGDTDTQYF.

The V and J genes are TRBV29-1 and TRBJ2-1, with D maybe TRBD1 (6 bases). Per germline, CDR1 SQVTM and CDR2 ANQGSEA. The CDR3 runs 13 residues. The ends were cut back, 5 bases at V and 4 bases at J, with 12 bases in the middle. CDR3 bases: TGCAGCGTTAACGGACAGCAGTACAATGAGCAGTTCTTC. Protein product: CSVNGQQYNEQFF.

V is TRBV7-9 and J is TRBJ2-5, with 7 bases lining up with TRBD2. CDR1 is SEHNR and CDR2 is FQNEAQ in the germline V gene (reference sequence). This CDR3 has 13 amino acids. Trimming cost V 11 bases and J 0 bases; bases outside gene matches: 6. In DNA form, the CDR3 reads TGTGCCTACTCCGGGGGGTACCAAGAGACCCAGTACTTC. Amino acids: CAYSGGYQETQYF. The complete variable domain, with remaining parts taken from reference TRBV7-9 and TRBJ2-5, reads DTGVSQNPRHKITKRGQNVTFRCDPISEHNRLYWYRQTLGQGPEFLTYFQNEAQLEKSRLLSDRFSAERPKGSFSTLEIQRTEQGDSAMYLCAYSGGYQETQYFGPGTRLLVL.

This rearrangement joins TRBV7-9 to TRBJ2-5; D not resolved. Trimming took off 3 bases at V and 2 bases at J, with 7 bases between the two ends. CDR1 and CDR2 from the germline V gene are SEHNR and FQNEAQ (reference sequence). CDR3 length: 13 residues. The CDR3 sequence is CASSFPEQETQYF. The CDR3 nucleotides are TGTGCCAGCAGCTTTCCGGAACAAGAGACCCAGTACTTC.

This sequence joins TRBV6-1 and TRBJ1-4; TRBD1 matches at 10 bases. The germline V gene encodes CDR1 MNHNS and CDR2 SASEGT. Trimming took 3 bases from V and 0 from J; bases not matched to a gene: 1. The CDR3 is made up of 16 amino acids. This CDR3 is CASSDGQGATNEKLFF. The DNA for the CDR3 is TGTGCCAGCAGTGACGGACAGGGGGCAACTAATGAAAAACTGTTTTTT.

The rearrangement joins TRBV6-5 to TRBJ2-7; D possibly corresponds to TRBD1 (5 bases). The CDR3 contains 16 residues. The V and J ends lost 0 bases and 4 bases respectively, with 16 bases between them. CDR1 MNHEY and CDR2 SVGAGI come from the germline V gene. The CDR3 DNA reads as TGTGCCAGCAGTTACTCGGTACAAGGGGCTCAGTACGAGCAGTACTTC. Protein: CASSYSVQGAQYEQYF.

This chain links TRBV4-1 with TRBJ2-5; 12 nucleotides match TRBD2. This CDR3 is 16 amino acids long. The trim removed 4 bases at V and 5 bases at J, leaving 8 bases unmatched. Germline V gene data show CDR1 as MGHRA and CDR2 as YSYEKL. CDR3 in amino acids: CASSLPTSGSGETQYF. The DNA of the CDR3 is TGCGCCAGCAGCCTCCCGACTAGCGGGAGTGGGGAGACCCAGTACTTC.

The rearrangement links TRBV27 to TRBJ2-3; 9 positions agree with TRBD2. Germline assignment: CDR1 MNHEY and CDR2 SMNVEV (reference sequence). This CDR3 is 16 amino acids long. The J segment lost 2 bases and the V segment lost 5 bases, leaving 8 bases of the junction unmatched. CDR3 bases: TGTGCCAGCAGTCCGATTAGCGGGGGATACACAGATACGCAGTATTTT. Amino acid sequence: CASSPISGGYTDTQYF.

This clone turned up a few times. This chain joins TRBV5-4 and TRBJ1-2, with D possibly being TRBD1 (5 bases). From germline, CDR1 is SGHNT and CDR2 YYREEE (reference sequence). The CDR3 is 13 amino acids. Trimming removed 4 bases at V and 4 bases at J, with 11 bases between. In DNA, the CDR3 is TGTGCCAGCAGCGCCTGGACAAGCTATGGCTACACCTTC. Translation: CASSAWTSYGYTF.

The rearrangement joins TRBV4-1 to TRBJ2-7; TRBD2 matches 7 bases. CDR1 and CDR2 from the germline V gene are MGHRA and YSYEKL. V lost 5 bases and J lost 4; bases outside the gene matches: 8. This CDR3 is built from 14 residues. CDR3 DNA: TGCGCCAGCAGCTTCAGACTAGCTGCTTACGAGCAGTACTTC. Its translation is CASSFRLAAYEQYF.